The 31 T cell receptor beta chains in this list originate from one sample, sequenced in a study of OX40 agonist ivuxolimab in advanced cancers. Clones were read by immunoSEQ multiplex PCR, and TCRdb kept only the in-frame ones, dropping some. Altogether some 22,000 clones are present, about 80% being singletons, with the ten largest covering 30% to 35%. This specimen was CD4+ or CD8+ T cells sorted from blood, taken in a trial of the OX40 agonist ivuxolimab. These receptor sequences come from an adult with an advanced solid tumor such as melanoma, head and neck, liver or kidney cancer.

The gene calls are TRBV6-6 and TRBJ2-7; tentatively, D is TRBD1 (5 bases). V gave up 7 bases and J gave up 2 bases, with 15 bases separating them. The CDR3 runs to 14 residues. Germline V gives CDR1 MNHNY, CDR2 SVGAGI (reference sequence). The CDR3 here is CASTRRQFTYEQYF. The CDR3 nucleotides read TGTGCCAGCACCCGCCGACAGTTCACCTACGAGCAGTACTTC.

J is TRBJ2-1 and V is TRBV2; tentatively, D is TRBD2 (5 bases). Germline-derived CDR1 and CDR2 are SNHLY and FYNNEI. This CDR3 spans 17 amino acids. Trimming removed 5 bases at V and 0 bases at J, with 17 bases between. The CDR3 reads CASSLGSGLSSYNEQFF. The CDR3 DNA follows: TGTGCCAGCAGTCTTGGCAGCGGCTTAAGCTCCTACAATGAGCAGTTCTTC. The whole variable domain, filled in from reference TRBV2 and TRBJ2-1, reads EPEVTQTPSHQVTQMGQEVILRCVPISNHLYFYWYRQILGQKVEFLVSFYNNEISEKSEIFDDQFSVERPDGSNFTLKIRSTKLEDSAMYFCASSLGSGLSSYNEQFFGPGTRLTVL.

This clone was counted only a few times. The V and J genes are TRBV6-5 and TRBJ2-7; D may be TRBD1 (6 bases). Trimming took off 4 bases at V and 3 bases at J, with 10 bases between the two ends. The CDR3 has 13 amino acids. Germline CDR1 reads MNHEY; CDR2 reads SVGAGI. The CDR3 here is CASSSDRYYEQYF. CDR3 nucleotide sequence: TGTGCCAGCAGTTCAGACAGGTACTACGAGCAGTACTTC.

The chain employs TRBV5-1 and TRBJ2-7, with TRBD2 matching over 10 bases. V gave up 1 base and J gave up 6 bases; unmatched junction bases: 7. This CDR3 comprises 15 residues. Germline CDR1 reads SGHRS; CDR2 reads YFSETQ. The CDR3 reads CASSLTSGKPSEQYF. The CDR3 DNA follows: TGCGCCAGCAGCTTGACTAGCGGGAAGCCGAGCGAGCAGTACTTC.

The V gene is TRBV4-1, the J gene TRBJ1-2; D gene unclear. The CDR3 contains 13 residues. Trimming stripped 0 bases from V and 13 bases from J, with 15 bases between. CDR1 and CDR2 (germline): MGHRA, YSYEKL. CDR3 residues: CASSQDYGIGSTF. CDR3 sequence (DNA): TGCGCCAGCAGCCAAGATTACGGCATCGGTTCCACCTTC.

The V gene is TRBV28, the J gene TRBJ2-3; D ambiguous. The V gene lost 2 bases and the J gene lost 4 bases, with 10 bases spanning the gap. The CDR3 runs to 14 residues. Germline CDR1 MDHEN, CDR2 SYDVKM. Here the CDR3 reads CASSLISIADTQYF. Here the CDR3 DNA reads TGTGCCAGCAGTTTAATCAGTATCGCAGATACGCAGTATTTT.

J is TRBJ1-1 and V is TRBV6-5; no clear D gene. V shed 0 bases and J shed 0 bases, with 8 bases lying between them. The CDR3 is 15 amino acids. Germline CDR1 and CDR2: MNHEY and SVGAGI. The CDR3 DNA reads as TGTGCCAGCAGTTACTCGAACGTGATGAACACTGAAGCTTTCTTT. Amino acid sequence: CASSYSNVMNTEAFF.

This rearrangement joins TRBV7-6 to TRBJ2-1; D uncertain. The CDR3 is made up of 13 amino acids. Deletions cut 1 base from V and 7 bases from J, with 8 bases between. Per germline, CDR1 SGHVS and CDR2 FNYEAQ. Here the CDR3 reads CASSLELRNEQFF. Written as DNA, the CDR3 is TGTGCCAGCAGCTTAGAGTTAAGAAATGAGCAGTTCTTC.

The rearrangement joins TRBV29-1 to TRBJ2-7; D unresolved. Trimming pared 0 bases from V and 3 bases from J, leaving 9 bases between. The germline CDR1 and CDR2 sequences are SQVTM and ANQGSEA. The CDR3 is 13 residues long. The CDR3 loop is CSVEDEQNYEQYF. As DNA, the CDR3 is TGCAGCGTTGAAGATGAGCAGAACTACGAGCAGTACTTC.

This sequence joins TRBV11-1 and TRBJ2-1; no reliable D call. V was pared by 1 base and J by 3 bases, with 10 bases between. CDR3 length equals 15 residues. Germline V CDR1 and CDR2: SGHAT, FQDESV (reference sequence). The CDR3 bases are TGTGCCAGCAGCTTAGGGCAGCCAAACTACAATGAGCAGTTCTTC. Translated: CASSLGQPNYNEQFF.

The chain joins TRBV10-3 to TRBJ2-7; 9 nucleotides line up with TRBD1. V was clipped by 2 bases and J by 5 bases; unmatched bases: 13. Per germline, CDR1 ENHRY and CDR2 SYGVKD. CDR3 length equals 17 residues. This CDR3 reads CAISEENRGLVRNEQYF. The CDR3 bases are TGTGCCATCAGTGAGGAAAACAGGGGGCTGGTACGTAACGAGCAGTACTTC.

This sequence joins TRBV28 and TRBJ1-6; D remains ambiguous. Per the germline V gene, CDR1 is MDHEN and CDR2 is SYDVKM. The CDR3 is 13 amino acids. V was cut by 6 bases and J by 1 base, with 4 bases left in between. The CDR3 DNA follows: TGTGCCAGCAGCTTTTCCTATAATTCACCCCTCCACTTT. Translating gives CASSFSYNSPLHF. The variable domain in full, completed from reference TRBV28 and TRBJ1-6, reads DVKVTQSSRYLVKRTGEKVFLECVQDMDHENMFWYRQDPGLGLRLIYFSYDVKMKEKGDIPEGYSVSREKKERFSLILESASTNQTSMYLCASSFSYNSPLHFGNGTRLTVT.

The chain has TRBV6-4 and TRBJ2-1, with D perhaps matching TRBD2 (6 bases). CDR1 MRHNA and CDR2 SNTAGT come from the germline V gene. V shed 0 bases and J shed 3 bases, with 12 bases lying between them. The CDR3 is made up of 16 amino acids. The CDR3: CASSDSISGDYNEQFF. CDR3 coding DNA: TGTGCCAGCAGTGACTCGATTTCGGGAGACTACAATGAGCAGTTCTTC.

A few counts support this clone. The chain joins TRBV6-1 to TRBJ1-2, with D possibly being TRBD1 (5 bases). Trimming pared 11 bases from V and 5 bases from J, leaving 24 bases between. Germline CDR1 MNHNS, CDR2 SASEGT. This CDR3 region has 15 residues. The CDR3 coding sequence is TGTGCCGGCTCCGGAGACGTAACGGGGGTATATGGCTACACCTTC. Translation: CAGSGDVTGVYGYTF.

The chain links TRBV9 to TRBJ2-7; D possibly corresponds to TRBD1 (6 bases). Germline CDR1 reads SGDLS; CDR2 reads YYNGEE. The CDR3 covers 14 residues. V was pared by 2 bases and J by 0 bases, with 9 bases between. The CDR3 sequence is CASSVWDTSYEQYF. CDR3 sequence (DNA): TGTGCCAGCAGCGTGTGGGACACCTCCTACGAGCAGTACTTC.

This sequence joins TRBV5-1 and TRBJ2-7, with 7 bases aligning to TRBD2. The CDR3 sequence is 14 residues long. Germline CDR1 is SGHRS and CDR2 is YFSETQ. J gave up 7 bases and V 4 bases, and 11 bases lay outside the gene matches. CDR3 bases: TGCGCCAGCAGCCTATACTCGACTAGCCAGGAGCAGTACTTC. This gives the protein CASSLYSTSQEQYF.

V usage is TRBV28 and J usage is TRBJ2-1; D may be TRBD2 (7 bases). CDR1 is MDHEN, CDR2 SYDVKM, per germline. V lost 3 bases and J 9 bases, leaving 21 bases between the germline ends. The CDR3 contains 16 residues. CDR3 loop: CASSLISGSPGAEQFF. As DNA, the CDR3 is TGTGCCAGCAGTTTGATTAGCGGGTCCCCGGGGGCTGAGCAGTTCTTC.

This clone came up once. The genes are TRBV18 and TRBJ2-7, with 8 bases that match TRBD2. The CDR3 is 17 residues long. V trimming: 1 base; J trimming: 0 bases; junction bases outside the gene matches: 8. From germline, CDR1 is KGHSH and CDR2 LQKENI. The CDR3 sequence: CASSPLLAAKNSYEQYF. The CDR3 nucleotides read TGTGCCAGCTCACCACTACTAGCGGCCAAGAACTCCTACGAGCAGTACTTC.

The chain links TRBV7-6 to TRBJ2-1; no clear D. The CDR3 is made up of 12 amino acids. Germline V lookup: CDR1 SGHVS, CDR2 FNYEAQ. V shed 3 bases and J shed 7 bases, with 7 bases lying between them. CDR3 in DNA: TGTGCCAGCAGCTTCAACGGGAATGAGCAGTTCTTC. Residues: CASSFNGNEQFF. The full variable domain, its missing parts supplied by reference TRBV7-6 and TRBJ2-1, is GAGVSQSPRYKVTKRGQDVALRCDPISGHVSLYWYRQALGQGPEFLTYFNYEAQQDKSGLPNDRFSAERPEGSISTLTIQRTEQRDSAMYRCASSFNGNEQFFGPGTRLTVL.

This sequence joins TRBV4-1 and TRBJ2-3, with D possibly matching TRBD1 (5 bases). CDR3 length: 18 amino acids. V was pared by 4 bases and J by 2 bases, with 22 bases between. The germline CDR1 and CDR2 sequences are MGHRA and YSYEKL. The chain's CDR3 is CASSPREAGLTNTDTQYF. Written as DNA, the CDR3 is TGCGCCAGCAGCCCCAGGGAAGCTGGGCTTACCAACACAGATACGCAGTATTTT.

In DNA form, the CDR3 reads TGCGCCAGCAGCTTGGAGGGCAGGGGGTACGAGCAGTACTTC. Residues: CASSLEGRGYEQYF. This rearrangement joins TRBV5-1 to TRBJ2-7, with TRBD1 matching over 7 bases. The CDR3 runs 14 residues. Germline-derived CDR1 and CDR2 are SGHRS and YFSETQ. J gave up 4 bases and V 0 bases, and 4 bases lay outside the gene matches.

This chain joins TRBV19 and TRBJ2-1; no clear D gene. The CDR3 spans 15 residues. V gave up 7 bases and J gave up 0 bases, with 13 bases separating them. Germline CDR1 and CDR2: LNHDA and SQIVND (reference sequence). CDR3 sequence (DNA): TGTGCCAGTACTCAGGAAGGCGGCTCCTACAATGAGCAGTTCTTC. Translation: CASTQEGGSYNEQFF.

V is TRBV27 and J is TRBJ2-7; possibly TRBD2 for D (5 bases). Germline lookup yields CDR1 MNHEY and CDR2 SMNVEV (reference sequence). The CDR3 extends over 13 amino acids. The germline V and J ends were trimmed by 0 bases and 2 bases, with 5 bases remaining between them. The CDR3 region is CASSLSEAYEQYF. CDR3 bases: TGTGCCAGCAGTTTATCGGAGGCCTACGAGCAGTACTTC.

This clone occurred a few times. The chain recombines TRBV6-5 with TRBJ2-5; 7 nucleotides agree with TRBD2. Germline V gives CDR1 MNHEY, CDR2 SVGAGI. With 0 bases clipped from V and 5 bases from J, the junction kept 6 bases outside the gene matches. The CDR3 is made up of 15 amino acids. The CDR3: CASSYSEGGAETQYF. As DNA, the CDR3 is TGTGCCAGCAGTTACTCGGAGGGAGGGGCGGAGACCCAGTACTTC.

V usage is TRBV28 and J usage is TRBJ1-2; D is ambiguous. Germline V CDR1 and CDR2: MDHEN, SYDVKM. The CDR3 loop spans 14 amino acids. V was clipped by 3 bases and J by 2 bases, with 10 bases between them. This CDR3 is CASSLFLGNYGYTF. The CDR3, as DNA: TGTGCCAGCAGTTTGTTTCTGGGAAACTATGGCTACACCTTC.

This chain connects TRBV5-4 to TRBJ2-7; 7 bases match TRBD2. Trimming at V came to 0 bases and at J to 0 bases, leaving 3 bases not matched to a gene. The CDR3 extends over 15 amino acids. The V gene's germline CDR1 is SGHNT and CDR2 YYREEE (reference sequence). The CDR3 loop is CASSLGGGSSYEQYF. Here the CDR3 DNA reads TGTGCCAGCAGCTTGGGCGGGGGTAGCTCCTACGAGCAGTACTTC.

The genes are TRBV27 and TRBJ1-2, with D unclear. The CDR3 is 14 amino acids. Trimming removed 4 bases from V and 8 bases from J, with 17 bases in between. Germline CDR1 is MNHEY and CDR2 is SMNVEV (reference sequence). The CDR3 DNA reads TGTGCCAGCAGTTCTATCCCGTTTGGAGCGGGCTACACCTTC. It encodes CASSSIPFGAGYTF.

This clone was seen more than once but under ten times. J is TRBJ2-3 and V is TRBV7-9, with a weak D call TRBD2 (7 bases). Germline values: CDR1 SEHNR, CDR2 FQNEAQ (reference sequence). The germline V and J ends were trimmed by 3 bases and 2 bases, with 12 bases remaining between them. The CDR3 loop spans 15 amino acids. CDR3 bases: TGTGCCAGCAGCTTTGGGGGGGCCCCCACAGATACGCAGTATTTT. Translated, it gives CASSFGGAPTDTQYF.

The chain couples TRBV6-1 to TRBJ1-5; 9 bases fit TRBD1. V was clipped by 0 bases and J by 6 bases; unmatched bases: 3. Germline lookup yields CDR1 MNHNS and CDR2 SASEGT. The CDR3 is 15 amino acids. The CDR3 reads CASSEATGGVQPQHF. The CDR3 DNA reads TGTGCCAGCAGTGAAGCGACAGGGGGGGTTCAGCCCCAGCATTTT.

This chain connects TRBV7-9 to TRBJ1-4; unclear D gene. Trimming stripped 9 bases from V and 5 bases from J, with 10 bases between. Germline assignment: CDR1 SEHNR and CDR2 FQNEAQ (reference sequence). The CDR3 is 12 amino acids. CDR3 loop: CASRAGNEKLFF. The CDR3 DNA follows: TGTGCCAGTCGAGCAGGAAATGAAAAACTGTTTTTT.

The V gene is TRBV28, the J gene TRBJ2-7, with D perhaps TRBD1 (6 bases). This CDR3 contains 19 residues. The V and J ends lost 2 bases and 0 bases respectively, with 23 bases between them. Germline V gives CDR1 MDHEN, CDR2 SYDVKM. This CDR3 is CASSLNLQGERPSSYEQYF. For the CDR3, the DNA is TGTGCCAGCAGTTTAAATCTACAGGGTGAGCGGCCGTCCTCCTACGAGCAGTACTTC.